The next 7 T cell receptor beta chains were all read from a single sample in a study of STAT5B mutations in CD4+ large granular lymphocyte leukemia. Produced via immunoSEQ multiplex PCR; TCRdb's table is partial and in-frame only. The sample has under 55,000 clones; just over 85% are singletons. Sequencing input: CD4+ T cells from blood buffy coats. These receptors came from a human donor in good health.

This chain links TRBV7-6 with TRBJ2-1, with 8 bases lining up with TRBD2. Germline assignment: CDR1 SGHVS and CDR2 FNYEAQ. After removal of 8 bases from V and 4 bases from J, the junction contained 13 bases not matched to a gene. CDR3 length: 16 residues. The CDR3 DNA sequence: TGTGCCAGCGGATCGGAAGGGACTAGTTCTTACAATGAGCAGTTCTTC. It yields the protein CASGSEGTSSYNEQFF.

The genes are TRBV9 and TRBJ2-1, with unresolved D. V was pared by 4 bases and J by 4 bases, with 12 bases between. CDR1 and CDR2 (germline): SGDLS, YYNGEE. The CDR3 sequence is 14 residues long. The chain's CDR3 is CASSPKLLYNEQFF. Written as DNA, the CDR3 is TGTGCCAGCAGCCCGAAGCTCCTATACAATGAGCAGTTCTTC.

The V and J genes are TRBV5-1 and TRBJ2-3; D might be TRBD2 (5 bases). This CDR3 has 14 amino acids. V was trimmed by 5 bases and J by 0 bases, leaving 10 bases between them. Germline CDR1 SGHRS, CDR2 YFSETQ. The CDR3 nucleotides are TGCGCCAGCAGTTACGAGGGTAGCACAGATACGCAGTATTTT. Translation gives CASSYEGSTDTQYF.

The chain employs TRBV4-3 and TRBJ2-5; TRBD1 agrees at 8 bases. From germline, CDR1 is LGHNA and CDR2 YSLEER. This CDR3 is 15 amino acids long. V lost 1 base, J lost 5 bases, and 6 bases stayed unmatched. CDR3 region: CASSQVGQGGETQYF. The CDR3 coding sequence is TGCGCCAGCAGCCAAGTCGGACAGGGTGGGGAGACCCAGTACTTC.

The genes are TRBV6-5 and TRBJ1-2; a possible D gene is TRBD1 (6 bases). Germline assignment: CDR1 MNHEY and CDR2 SVGAGI. V shed 5 bases and J shed 6 bases, with 10 bases lying between them. This CDR3 spans 12 amino acids. The CDR3 nucleotides are TGTGCCAGCAGTCGGAGGGGGGATGGCTACACCTTC. Amino acids: CASSRRGDGYTF.

The chain links TRBV14 to TRBJ1-3; perhaps TRBD1 as D (5 bases). This CDR3 contains 18 residues. Germline CDR1 SGHDN, CDR2 FVKESK. Deletions cut 1 base from V and 0 bases from J, with 16 bases between. In DNA, the CDR3 is TGTGCCAGCAGCCAAGTGGTTGGGACGGGGAGCTCTGGAAACACCATATATTTT. It specifies CASSQVVGTGSSGNTIYF.

This chain connects TRBV7-3 to TRBJ2-2; D might be TRBD1 (5 bases). The CDR3 is made up of 13 amino acids. Germline V gives CDR1 SGHTA, CDR2 FQGTGA. V was shortened by 5 bases and J by 6 bases, with 10 bases between the two germline ends. The CDR3 spells CASSPGLAGELFF. The CDR3 bases are TGTGCCAGCAGCCCAGGGTTGGCCGGGGAGCTGTTTTTT.